Sequencing of this TCR beta chain was carried out in a study of shared clonotypes between healthy human individuals. Study in general: CD4 naive and CD4 memory each took three plates per donor, while CD8 naive took two and CD8 memory one.

Details on this clone: Its specificity is not known.

Sequencing used immunoSEQ multiplex PCR; TCRdb keeps in-frame clones, though not all of them. The repertoire holds over 2 million clones, with approximately 94% as singletons. The CDR3 runs 16 residues. CDR1 is PRHDT, CDR2 FYEKMQ, per germline (reference sequence). After removal of 5 bases from V and 3 bases from J, the junction contained 9 bases not matched to a gene. CD8 cells regarded as naive lacked CD45RO, were positively chosen for CCR7, and omitted terminally differentiated effector memory CD45RA+ cells. Donors, healthy HIV-negative adults, lacked recent acute infections or vaccinations. Study-wide results and caveats: Rarefaction gave evidence that sorted-subset sequencing remained incomplete despite large depth.

The chain uses TRBV13 and TRBJ2-3; the match to TRBD2 covers 9 bases. The receptor was derived from a man between 18 and 35 years old in good health. Input material: naive CD8+ T cells sorted from blood. Here the CDR3 reads CASSLRDSGGTDTQYF. CDR3 nucleotides: TGTGCCAGCAGCCTTCGTGATAGCGGGGGAACAGATACGCAGTATTTT.